Following are 19 T cell receptor beta chains from one sample sequenced in a study of shared clonotypes between healthy human individuals. Method: immunoSEQ multiplex PCR; TCRdb's copy keeps in-frame clones and lacks some. The table has about 490,000 clones, 79% seen once; the top ten hold around 12%. Sequencing was done on a sample of PBMCs. The receptors derive from a woman between 40 and 55 years old in good health. Some clones in this sample may be carry-over from other donors' samples.

The DNA for the CDR3 is TGCGCCAGCAGCTTACAGGGTTCGGGGAACACTGAAGCTTTCTTT. It yields the protein CASSLQGSGNTEAFF. This chain joins TRBV5-1 and TRBJ1-1; maybe TRBD1 (6 bases). Germline V gene sequence: CDR1 SGHRS, CDR2 YFSETQ. This CDR3 region has 15 residues. Trimming removed 2 bases at V and 1 base at J, with 12 bases between.

The gene calls are TRBV5-8 and TRBJ2-7, with 14 positions matching TRBD2. CDR1 and CDR2 from the germline V gene are SGHTS and YDEGEE. CDR3 length: 18 residues. V lost 4 bases, J lost 2 bases, and 11 bases stayed unmatched. CDR3 sequence: CASSLGLAGDPNPYEQYF. In DNA, the CDR3 is TGTGCCAGCAGCCTGGGACTAGCGGGAGACCCAAATCCCTACGAGCAGTACTTC.

This clone was picked up a small number of times. It differs at one base from a far larger clone, so likely a read error. Other DNA sequences in the same sample also yield this CDR3. This chain connects TRBV6-1 to TRBJ1-2, with no clear D. CDR3 length: 15 residues. V dropped 4 bases and J dropped 0 bases, with 12 bases sitting between them. Per the germline V gene, CDR1 is MNHNS and CDR2 is SASEGT. Written as DNA, the CDR3 is TGTGCCAGCAGTGCGACGGGAATAACTAACTATGGCTACACCTTC. This sequence encodes CASSATGITNYGYTF.

The chain couples TRBV6-4 to TRBJ1-1; 8 nucleotides line up with TRBD1. Losses at the gene ends were 5 bases for V and 1 base for J; bases not matched to a gene: 6. This CDR3 spans 15 amino acids. The germline V gene encodes CDR1 MRHNA and CDR2 SNTAGT. Here the CDR3 DNA reads TGTGCCAGCAGTTCTACAGGGGGGGGGAACACTGAAGCTTTCTTT. It yields the protein CASSSTGGGNTEAFF.

The rearrangement uses TRBV18 and TRBJ1-1; D is undetermined. V lost 2 bases and J 5 bases, leaving 24 bases between the germline ends. Germline V gene lookup returns CDR1 KGHSH and CDR2 LQKENI. This CDR3 is built from 18 residues. The CDR3 sequence is CASSPVSLSPGSLTEAFF. The CDR3 DNA reads TGTGCCAGCTCACCAGTCTCCCTTTCTCCGGGAAGTCTAACTGAAGCTTTCTTT.

The chain couples TRBV10-3 to TRBJ2-1, with D maybe TRBD2 (5 bases). Germline-derived CDR1 and CDR2 are ENHRY and SYGVKD. Trimming pared 4 bases from V and 8 bases from J, leaving 15 bases between. The CDR3 extends over 14 amino acids. The CDR3 region is CAISAVAPSDEQFF. CDR3 nucleotides: TGTGCCATCAGTGCGGTAGCGCCTTCTGATGAGCAGTTCTTC.

The chain links TRBV4-3 to TRBJ2-1; D not resolved. Germline CDR1 and CDR2: LGHNA and YSLEER. The length of the CDR3 is 15 residues. Trimming removed 4 bases from V and 4 bases from J, with 14 bases in between. The CDR3 region is CASSLGQANYNEQFF. The CDR3 bases are TGCGCCAGCAGCCTCGGGCAGGCCAATTACAATGAGCAGTTCTTC.

In this sample, this clone turned up once. V gene TRBV6-5 combines with J gene TRBJ2-7; tentative D call: TRBD2 (5 bases). In germline, CDR1 is MNHEY, CDR2 SVGAGI. The CDR3 loop spans 14 amino acids. Trimming left V 7 bases short and J 5 bases short, with 18 bases between. In DNA, the CDR3 is TGTGCCAGCACCTGGACCGAGGGTGCTGACGAGCAGTACTTC. This translates into CASTWTEGADEQYF.

The sample holds a few counts of this clone. The V call is TRBV2, the J call TRBJ2-7; D gene ambiguous. CDR1 SNHLY and CDR2 FYNNEI come from the germline V gene. Trimming removed 7 bases from V and 0 bases from J, with 4 bases in between. The CDR3 loop spans 11 amino acids. Here the CDR3 reads CASTLSYEQYF. In DNA form, the CDR3 reads TGTGCCAGCACCCTCTCCTACGAGCAGTACTTC.

The chain employs TRBV14 and TRBJ2-5; 11 positions match TRBD1. The CDR3 consists of 18 residues. Per germline, CDR1 SGHDN and CDR2 FVKESK. The trim removed 4 bases at V and 4 bases at J, leaving 14 bases unmatched. Here the CDR3 DNA reads TGTGCCAGCAGCCGGACAGGGGGCGAATTGAGGCCTCGAGAGACCCAGTACTTC. It translates to CASSRTGGELRPRETQYF.

The V call is TRBV28, the J call TRBJ2-2; 9 positions match TRBD2. V dropped 1 base and J dropped 5; count of bases not matched to a gene: 5. Germline CDR1 MDHEN, CDR2 SYDVKM. The CDR3 consists of 16 residues. The CDR3 protein is CASSLYSGRKTGELFF. CDR3 nucleotides: TGTGCCAGCAGTTTATACAGCGGGAGGAAAACCGGGGAGCTGTTTTTT.

V is TRBV7-2 and J is TRBJ2-4, with 13 bases lining up with TRBD2. This CDR3 comprises 17 residues. Germline trimming cut 5 bases from V and 2 bases from J; bases unmatched to any gene: 6. Per the germline V gene, CDR1 is SGHTA and CDR2 is FQGNSA. The CDR3 reads CASSPAGLAGTKNIQYF. The CDR3 DNA is TGTGCCAGCAGCCCCGCGGGACTAGCGGGAACCAAAAACATTCAGTACTTC.

In this sample, this clone turned up a few times. The chain has TRBV2 and TRBJ2-1; D is perhaps TRBD1 (5 bases). Deletions cut 4 bases from V and 9 bases from J, with 19 bases between. Germline CDR1 is SNHLY and CDR2 is FYNNEI. The CDR3 has 15 residues. This chain's CDR3 is CASSAQVGLVSEQFF. The CDR3 bases are TGTGCCAGCAGTGCACAGGTGGGTTTAGTGAGTGAGCAGTTCTTC.

CDR3: CASAQTGMNTEAFF. The DNA of the CDR3 is TGTGCCAGCGCACAGACAGGGATGAACACTGAAGCTTTCTTT. V gene TRBV5-6 combines with J gene TRBJ1-1, with 7 nucleotides matching TRBD1. The ends lost 7 bases at V and 0 bases at J; junction bases unmatched: 6. Germline lookup yields CDR1 SGHDT and CDR2 YYEEEE. This CDR3 is built from 14 residues. The variable domain in full, with the rest retrieved from reference TRBV5-6 and TRBJ1-1, is DAGVTQSPTHLIKTRGQQVTLRCSPKSGHDTVSWYQQALGQGPQFIFQYYEEEERQRGNFPDRFSGHQFPNYSSELNVNALLLGDSALYLCASAQTGMNTEAFFGQGTRLTVV.

V and J are TRBV5-1 and TRBJ2-3; 11 nucleotides align to TRBD2. The V and J ends lost 2 bases and 0 bases, in that order; junction bases with no gene match: 2. Germline V gene lookup returns CDR1 SGHRS and CDR2 YFSETQ. The CDR3 is 16 amino acids. The CDR3 region is CASSLRTSGSTDTQYF. In DNA form, the CDR3 reads TGCGCCAGCAGCTTACGGACTAGCGGGAGCACAGATACGCAGTATTTT.

CDR3 loop: CASSVGGSPTYEQYF. CDR3 DNA: TGTGCCAGCAGCGTAGGAGGGAGTCCCACCTACGAGCAGTACTTC. This chain connects TRBV9 to TRBJ2-7; weak D call: TRBD2 (5 bases). There are 15 residues in the CDR3. Germline loops: CDR1 SGDLS, CDR2 YYNGEE. Trimming pared 0 bases from V and 2 bases from J, leaving 12 bases between. The full variable domain, in which reference TRBV9 and TRBJ2-7 provide the parts outside the CDR3, is DSGVTQTPKHLITATGQRVTLRCSPRSGDLSVYWYQQSLDQGLQFLIQYYNGEERAKGNILERFSAQQFPDLHSELNLSSLELGDSALYFCASSVGGSPTYEQYFGPGTRLTVT.

This clone showed up just a few times. This chain connects TRBV7-8 to TRBJ1-4; D possibly corresponds to TRBD1 (5 bases). From germline, CDR1 is SGHVS and CDR2 FQNEAQ. V shed 4 bases and J shed 0 bases, with 12 bases lying between them. There are 16 residues in the CDR3. Here the CDR3 reads CASSSRDPATNEKLFF. CDR3 nucleotide sequence: TGTGCCAGCAGCTCTCGGGACCCTGCAACTAATGAAAAACTGTTTTTT.

The chain uses TRBV28 and TRBJ1-1; D not certain. The ends were cut back, 6 bases at V and 0 bases at J, with 8 bases in the middle. The length of the CDR3 is 13 residues. Per germline, CDR1 MDHEN and CDR2 SYDVKM. The CDR3 protein is CASSPPMNTEAFF. The CDR3, as DNA: TGTGCCAGCAGCCCTCCAATGAACACTGAAGCTTTCTTT.

The rearrangement uses TRBV27 and TRBJ2-4; D gene uncertain. The length of the CDR3 is 17 residues. The V and J ends lost 2 bases and 3 bases respectively, with 17 bases between them. Germline V gene data show CDR1 as MNHEY and CDR2 as SMNVEV (reference sequence). For the CDR3, the DNA is TGTGCCAGCAGTTTAAGCCCGGTTCTAGTGGGCAAAAACATTCAGTACTTC. Translation gives CASSLSPVLVGKNIQYF.